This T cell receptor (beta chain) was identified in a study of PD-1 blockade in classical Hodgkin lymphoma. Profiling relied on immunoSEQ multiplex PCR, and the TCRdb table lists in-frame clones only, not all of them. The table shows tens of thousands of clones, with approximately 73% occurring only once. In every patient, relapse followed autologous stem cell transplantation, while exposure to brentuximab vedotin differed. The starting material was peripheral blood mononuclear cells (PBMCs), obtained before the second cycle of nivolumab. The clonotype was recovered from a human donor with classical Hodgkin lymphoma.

CDR3 in DNA: TGTGCCAGCAGCTTAGTGTGGGGCGCAGAGACCCAGTACTTC. It is translated as CASSLVWGAETQYF. The chain carries TRBV11-2 and TRBJ2-5; tentative D call: TRBD1 (5 bases). This CDR3 spans 14 amino acids. Trimming took off 1 base at V and 4 bases at J, with 10 bases between the two ends. CDR1 is SGHAT, CDR2 FQNNGV, per germline.